This TCR beta chain was retrieved from a study of blood T cell repertoires in COVID-19. The wider study: Samples of COVID-19 (acute and convalescent) were obtained from the United States, Italy and Spain.

In the original analysis: Estimation of nucleated cell counts was performed using reference gene primer amplification. Data came from immunoSEQ multiplex PCR; TCRdb stores just in-frame clones and leaves some out. V, J and clone size reflect that table, while D and trimming were determined from the DNA. The profile shows 250,000 to 400,000 clones, 85% of them singletons. Clinical histories supplied by participants themselves formed the basis of cohort assignment. It was within 2 weeks before study entry that exposed participants met a COVID-19 case. There are 13 residues in the CDR3. Germline loops: CDR1 MDHEN, CDR2 SYDVKM. V was cut by 3 bases and J by 8 bases, with 13 bases left in between.

The sample consisted of PBMCs or T cells enriched from blood (not recorded which). The chain recombines TRBV28 with TRBJ1-2, with a tentative D call TRBD1 (5 bases). The TCR sequence derives from a woman in her 30s who had been exposed to COVID-19. CDR3 residues: CASSFARANGYTF. CDR3 nucleotides: TGTGCCAGCAGTTTTGCCAGGGCTAACGGCTACACCTTC.